This T cell receptor beta chain was recovered during a study of blood T cell repertoires in COVID-19. Looking at the study overall: From T cells, B-cell-depleted T cells, or PBMCs came the material, which was cDNA or gDNA.

Method: immunoSEQ multiplex PCR; TCRdb's copy keeps in-frame clones and lacks some. The sample consists of over 100,000 clones, about three quarters of them appearing once. Trimming removed 2 bases from V and 5 bases from J; junction bases left unmatched: 6. This CDR3 region has 15 residues. The germline gives CDR1 SGHTA, CDR2 FQGNSA. This TCR was sampled from a human donor in a cohort sampled during active or convalescent COVID-19. Sample: peripheral blood. This rearrangement joins TRBV7-2 to TRBJ2-1; TRBD2 agrees at 7 bases. The CDR3 DNA sequence: TGTGCCAGCAGCTTATGGGGGGGAAAAAACAATGAGCAGTTCTTC. Translated: CASSLWGGKNNEQFF.